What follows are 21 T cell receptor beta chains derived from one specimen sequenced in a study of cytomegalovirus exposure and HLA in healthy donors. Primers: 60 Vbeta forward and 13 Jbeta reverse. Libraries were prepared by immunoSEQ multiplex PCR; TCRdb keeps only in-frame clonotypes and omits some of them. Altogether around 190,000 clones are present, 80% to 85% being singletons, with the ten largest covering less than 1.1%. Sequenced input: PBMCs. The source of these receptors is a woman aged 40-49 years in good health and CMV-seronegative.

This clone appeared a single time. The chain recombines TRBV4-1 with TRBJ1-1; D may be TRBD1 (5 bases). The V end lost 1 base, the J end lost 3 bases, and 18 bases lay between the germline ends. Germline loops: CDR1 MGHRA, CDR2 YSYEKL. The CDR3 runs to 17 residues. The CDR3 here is CASSQARATGRDTEAFF. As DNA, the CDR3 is TGCGCCAGCAGCCAAGCTCGGGCTACAGGACGAGACACTGAAGCTTTCTTT.

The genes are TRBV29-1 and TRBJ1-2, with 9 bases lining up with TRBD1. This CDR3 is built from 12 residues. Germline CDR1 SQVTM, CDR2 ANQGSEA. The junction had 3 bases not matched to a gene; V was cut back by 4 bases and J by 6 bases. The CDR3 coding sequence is TGCAGCGTTGCCACAGGGGGCCATGGCTACACCTTC. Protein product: CSVATGGHGYTF. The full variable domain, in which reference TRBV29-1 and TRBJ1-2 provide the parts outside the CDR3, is SAVISQKPSRDICQRGTSLTIQCQVDSQVTMMFWYRQQPGQSLTLIATANQGSEATYESGFVIDKFPISRPNLTFSTLTVSNMSPEDSSIYLCSVATGGHGYTFGSGTRLTVV.

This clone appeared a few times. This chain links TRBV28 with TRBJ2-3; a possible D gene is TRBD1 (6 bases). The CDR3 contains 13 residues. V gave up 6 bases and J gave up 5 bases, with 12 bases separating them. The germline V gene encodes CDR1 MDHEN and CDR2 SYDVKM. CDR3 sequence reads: CASSRQVLDTQYF. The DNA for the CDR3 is TGTGCCAGCAGCCGACAGGTTTTAGATACGCAGTATTTT.

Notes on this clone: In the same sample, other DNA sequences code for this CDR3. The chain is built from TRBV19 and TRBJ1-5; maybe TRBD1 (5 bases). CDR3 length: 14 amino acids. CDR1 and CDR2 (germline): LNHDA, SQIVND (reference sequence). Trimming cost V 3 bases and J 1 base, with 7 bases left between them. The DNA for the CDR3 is TGTGCCAGTAGTATCGGACACAGCAATCAGCCCCAGCATTTT. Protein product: CASSIGHSNQPQHF.

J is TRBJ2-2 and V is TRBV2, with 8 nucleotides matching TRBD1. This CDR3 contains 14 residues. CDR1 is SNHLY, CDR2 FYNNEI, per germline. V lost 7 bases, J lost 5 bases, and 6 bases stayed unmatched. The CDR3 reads CASTGQGRTGELFF. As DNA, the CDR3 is TGTGCCAGCACAGGACAGGGTAGGACCGGGGAGCTGTTTTTT.

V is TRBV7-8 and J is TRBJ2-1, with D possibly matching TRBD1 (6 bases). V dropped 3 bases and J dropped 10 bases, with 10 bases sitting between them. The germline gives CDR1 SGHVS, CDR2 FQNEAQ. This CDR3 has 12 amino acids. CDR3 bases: TGTGCCAGCAGCTTTATGCAGGGGGAGCAGTTCTTC. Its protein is CASSFMQGEQFF. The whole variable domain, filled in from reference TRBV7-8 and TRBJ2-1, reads GAGVSQSPRYKVAKRGQDVALRCDPISGHVSLFWYQQALGQGPEFLTYFQNEAQLDKSGLPSDRFFAERPEGSVSTLKIQRTQQEDSAVYLCASSFMQGEQFFGPGTRLTVL.

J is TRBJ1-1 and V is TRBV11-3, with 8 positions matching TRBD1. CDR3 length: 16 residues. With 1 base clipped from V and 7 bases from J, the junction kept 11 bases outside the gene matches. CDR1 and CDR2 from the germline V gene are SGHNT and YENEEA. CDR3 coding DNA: TGTGCCAGCAGCTTAGTCCCCTTGCAGACAGGGGTTGAAGCTTTCTTT. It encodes CASSLVPLQTGVEAFF.

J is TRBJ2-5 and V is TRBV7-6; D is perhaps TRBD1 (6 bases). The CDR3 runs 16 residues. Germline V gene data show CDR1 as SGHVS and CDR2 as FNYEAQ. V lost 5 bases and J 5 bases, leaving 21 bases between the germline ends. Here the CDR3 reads CASSQGIGRDMETQYF. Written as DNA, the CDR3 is TGTGCCAGCAGCCAGGGGATTGGACGCGACATGGAGACCCAGTACTTC.

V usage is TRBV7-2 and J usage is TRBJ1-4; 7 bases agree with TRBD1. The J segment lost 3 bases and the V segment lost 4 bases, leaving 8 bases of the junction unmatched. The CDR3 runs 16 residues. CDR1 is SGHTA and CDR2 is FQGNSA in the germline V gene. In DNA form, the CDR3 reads TGTGCCAGCAGCTCCCCTTTTGGGACAGCTAATGAAAAACTGTTTTTT. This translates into CASSSPFGTANEKLFF.

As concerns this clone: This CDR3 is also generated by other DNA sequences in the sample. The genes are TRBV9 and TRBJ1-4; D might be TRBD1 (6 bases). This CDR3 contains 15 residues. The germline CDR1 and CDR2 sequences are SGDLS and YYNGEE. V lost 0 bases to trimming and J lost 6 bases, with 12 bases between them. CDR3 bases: TGTGCCAGCAGCGTAGCCGGGGGGCGTGATGAAAAACTGTTTTTT. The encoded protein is CASSVAGGRDEKLFF.

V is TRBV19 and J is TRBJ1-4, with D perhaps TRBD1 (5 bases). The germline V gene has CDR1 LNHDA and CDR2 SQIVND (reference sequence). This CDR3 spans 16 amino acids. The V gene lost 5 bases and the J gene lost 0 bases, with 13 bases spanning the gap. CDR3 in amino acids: CASSLTAPPTNEKLFF. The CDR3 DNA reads TGTGCCAGTAGTCTGACAGCTCCTCCAACTAATGAAAAACTGTTTTTT.

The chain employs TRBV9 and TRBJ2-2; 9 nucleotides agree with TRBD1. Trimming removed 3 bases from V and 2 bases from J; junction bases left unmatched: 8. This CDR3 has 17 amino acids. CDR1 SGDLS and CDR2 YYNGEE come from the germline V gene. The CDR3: CASSDWDRVTNTGELFF. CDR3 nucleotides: TGTGCCAGCAGCGATTGGGACAGGGTGACTAACACCGGGGAGCTGTTTTTT. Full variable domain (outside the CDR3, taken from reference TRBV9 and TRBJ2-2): DSGVTQTPKHLITATGQRVTLRCSPRSGDLSVYWYQQSLDQGLQFLIQYYNGEERAKGNILERFSAQQFPDLHSELNLSSLELGDSALYFCASSDWDRVTNTGELFFGEGSRLTVL.

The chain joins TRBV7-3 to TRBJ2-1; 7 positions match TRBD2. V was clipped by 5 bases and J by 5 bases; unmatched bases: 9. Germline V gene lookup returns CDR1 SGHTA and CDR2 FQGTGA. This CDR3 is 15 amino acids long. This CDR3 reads CASSRAREGHNEQFF. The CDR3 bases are TGTGCCAGCAGCCGAGCGAGGGAGGGCCACAATGAGCAGTTCTTC. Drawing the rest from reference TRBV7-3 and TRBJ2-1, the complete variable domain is GAGVSQTPSNKVTEKGKYVELRCDPISGHTALYWYRQSLGQGPEFLIYFQGTGAADDSGLPNDRFFAVRPEGSVSTLKIQRTERGDSAVYLCASSRAREGHNEQFFGPGTRLTVL.

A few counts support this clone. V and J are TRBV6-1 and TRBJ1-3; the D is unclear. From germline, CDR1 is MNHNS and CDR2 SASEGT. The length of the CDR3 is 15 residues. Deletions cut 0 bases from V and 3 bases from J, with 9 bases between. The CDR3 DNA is TGTGCCAGCAGTGAAGCGCTCAGGAATGGAAACACCATATATTTT. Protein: CASSEALRNGNTIYF.

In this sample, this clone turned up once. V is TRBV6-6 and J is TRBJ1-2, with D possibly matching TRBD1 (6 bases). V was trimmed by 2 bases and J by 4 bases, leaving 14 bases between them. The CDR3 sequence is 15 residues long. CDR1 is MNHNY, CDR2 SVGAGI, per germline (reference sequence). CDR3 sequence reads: CASSYGTIHSYGYTF. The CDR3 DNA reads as TGTGCCAGCAGTTACGGGACAATTCACAGCTATGGCTACACCTTC.

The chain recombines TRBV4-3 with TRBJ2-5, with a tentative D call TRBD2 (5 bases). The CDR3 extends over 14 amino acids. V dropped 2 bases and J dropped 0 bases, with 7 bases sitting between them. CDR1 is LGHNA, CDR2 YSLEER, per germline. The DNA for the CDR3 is TGCGCCAGCAGCCAACTAGCCAACCAAGAGACCCAGTACTTC. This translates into CASSQLANQETQYF.

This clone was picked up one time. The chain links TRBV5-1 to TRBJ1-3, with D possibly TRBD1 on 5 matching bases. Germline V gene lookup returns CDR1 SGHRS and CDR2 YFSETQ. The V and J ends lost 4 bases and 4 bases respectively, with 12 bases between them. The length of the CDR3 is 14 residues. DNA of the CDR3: TGCGCCAGCAGCATGCCGGGGGACGGAAACACCATATATTTT. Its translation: CASSMPGDGNTIYF. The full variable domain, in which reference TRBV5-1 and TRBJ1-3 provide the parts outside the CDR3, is KAGVTQTPRYLIKTRGQQVTLSCSPISGHRSVSWYQQTPGQGLQFLFEYFSETQRNKGNFPGRFSGRQFSNSRSEMNVSTLELGDSALYLCASSMPGDGNTIYFGEGSWLTVV.

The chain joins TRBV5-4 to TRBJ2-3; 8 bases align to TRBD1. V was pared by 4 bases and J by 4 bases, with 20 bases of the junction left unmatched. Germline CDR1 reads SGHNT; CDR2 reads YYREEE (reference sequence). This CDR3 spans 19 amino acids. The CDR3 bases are TGTGCCAGCAGCCCTGGAGGCGACAGGGGTAGACGGACACCAGATACGCAGTATTTT. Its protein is CASSPGGDRGRRTPDTQYF.

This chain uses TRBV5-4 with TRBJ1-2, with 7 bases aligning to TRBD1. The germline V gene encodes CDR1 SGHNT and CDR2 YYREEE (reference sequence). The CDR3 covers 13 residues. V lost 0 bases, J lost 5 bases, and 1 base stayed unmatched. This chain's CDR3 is CASSLDRGYGYTF. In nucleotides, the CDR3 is TGTGCCAGCAGCTTGGACAGGGGATATGGCTACACCTTC.

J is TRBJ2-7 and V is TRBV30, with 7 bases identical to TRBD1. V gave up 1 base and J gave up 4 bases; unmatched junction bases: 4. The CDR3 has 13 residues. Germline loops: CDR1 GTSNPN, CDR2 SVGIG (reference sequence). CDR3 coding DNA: TGTGCCTGGAGTGGACAGGGCTGGTACGAGCAGTACTTC. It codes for CAWSGQGWYEQYF. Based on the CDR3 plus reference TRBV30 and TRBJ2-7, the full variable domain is SQTIHQWPATLVQPVGSPLSLECTVEGTSNPNLYWYRQAAGRGLQLLFYSVGIGQISSEVPQNLSASRPQDRQFILSSKKLLLSDSGFYLCAWSGQGWYEQYFGPGTRLTVT.

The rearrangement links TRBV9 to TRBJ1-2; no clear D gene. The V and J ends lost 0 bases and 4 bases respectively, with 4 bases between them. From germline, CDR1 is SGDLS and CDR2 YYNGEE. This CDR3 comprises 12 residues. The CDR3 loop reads CASSVDGYGYTF. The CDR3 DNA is TGTGCCAGCAGCGTAGACGGCTATGGCTACACCTTC.